A single sample is the source of the 17 T cell receptor beta chains below, sequenced in a study of blood T cells in healthy people across ages. For the second PCR, which ran for roughly 7 to 11 cycles, a sample-barcoded 5' primer and a J-beta primer mix were used. Each CDR3 protein is one row after TCRdb ran MiXCR on the 5' RACE reads. Among some 1,500,000 distinct CDR3 sequences listed, 35% to 45% were seen once. Sequenced input: blood. The receptor source for this set is a woman between 18 and 29 years old in good health.

This rearrangement joins TRBV7-8 to TRBJ1-2; the D is unclear. V lost 2 bases to trimming and J lost 4 bases, with 14 bases between them. The CDR3 totals 15 residues. The germline CDR1 and CDR2 sequences are SGHVS and FQNEAQ. The DNA of the CDR3 is TGTGCCAGCAGCTTACGTGCAAGGCAGTTCTATGGCTACACCTTC. It translates to CASSLRARQFYGYTF.

This clonotype was found many times. This rearrangement joins TRBV5-1 to TRBJ2-1, with D uncertain. The last part of the DNA fits TRBJ2-7 better; the J call may be wrong. Germline CDR1 reads SGHRS; CDR2 reads YFSETQ. The CDR3 extends over 13 amino acids. The CDR3 spells CASRGSSYNEQYF. The CDR3 region has the DNA TGCGCCAGCAGAGGTAGCTCCTACAATGAGCAGTACTTC.

V is TRBV7-9 and J is TRBJ1-1; D not certain. This CDR3 is built from 17 residues. The germline gives CDR1 SEHNR, CDR2 FQNEAQ (reference sequence). The V and J ends lost 0 bases and 3 bases respectively, with 17 bases between them. The CDR3: CASSLAHPGFKDTEAFF. In DNA, the CDR3 is TGTGCCAGCAGCTTAGCCCACCCCGGGTTTAAGGACACTGAAGCTTTCTTT.

The gene calls are TRBV5-5 and TRBJ2-3; 12 bases align to TRBD2. The V gene end was trimmed by 2 bases and the J gene end by 5 bases; junction bases not matched to a gene: 6. Germline V gene sequence: CDR1 SGHKS, CDR2 YYEKEE (reference sequence). The CDR3 has 16 residues. The CDR3 nucleotides read TGTGCCAGCAGCTTAGTCCCGGGACTAGCGGGAGATACGCAGTATTTT. This codes for CASSLVPGLAGDTQYF. The full variable domain, rest sourced from reference TRBV5-5 and TRBJ2-3, is DAGVTQSPTHLIKTRGQQVTLRCSPISGHKSVSWYQQVLGQGPQFIFQYYEKEERGRGNFPDRFSARQFPNYSSELNVNALLLGDSALYLCASSLVPGLAGDTQYFGPGTRLTVL.

This chain uses TRBV7-9 with TRBJ2-1; 7 bases map to TRBD2. Germline values: CDR1 SEHNR, CDR2 FQNEAQ (reference sequence). The CDR3 has 14 amino acids. The ends lost 1 base at V and 9 bases at J; junction bases unmatched: 6. The CDR3 loop is CASSLVVREGEQFF. The DNA of the CDR3 is TGTGCCAGCAGCTTAGTGGTCAGGGAGGGTGAGCAGTTCTTC. The whole variable domain, remainder taken from reference TRBV7-9 and TRBJ2-1, is DTGVSQNPRHKITKRGQNVTFRCDPISEHNRLYWYRQTLGQGPEFLTYFQNEAQLEKSRLLSDRFSAERPKGSFSTLEIQRTEQGDSAMYLCASSLVVREGEQFFGPGTRLTVL.

CDR3 in amino acids: CASSLVSQLNQPQHF. In DNA, the CDR3 is TGTGCCAGCAGCTTAGTGAGTCAGCTGAATCAGCCCCAGCATTTT. The rearrangement links TRBV7-2 to TRBJ1-5; D is unclear. The CDR3 sequence is 15 residues long. Trimming took off 1 base at V and 4 bases at J, with 11 bases between the two ends. Germline CDR1 reads SGHTA; CDR2 reads FQGNSA.

The chain recombines TRBV7-2 with TRBJ2-7; 7 bases fit TRBD1. The CDR3 is made up of 14 amino acids. The V gene end was trimmed by 4 bases and the J gene end by 3 bases; junction bases not matched to a gene: 6. Germline CDR1 SGHTA, CDR2 FQGNSA. In DNA, the CDR3 is TGTGCCAGCAGCTGGGGACAGAGCTTCTACGAGCAGTACTTC. Its translation: CASSWGQSFYEQYF.

This clonotype was seen more than once but under ten times. V and J are TRBV18 and TRBJ1-4, with a weak D call TRBD1 (6 bases). CDR3 length: 15 residues. Germline values: CDR1 KGHSH, CDR2 LQKENI. V was trimmed by 0 bases and J by 5 bases, leaving 10 bases between them. The CDR3 bases are TGTGCCAGCTCACCACCGGGGGCGCGAAATGAAAAACTGTTTTTT. Translated, it gives CASSPPGARNEKLFF.

This sequence joins TRBV7-7 and TRBJ2-2, with D maybe TRBD1 (7 bases). This CDR3 is 16 amino acids long. Germline CDR1 SSHAT, CDR2 FNYEAQ (reference sequence). This CDR3 is CASGKGQAMNTGELFF. Written as DNA, the CDR3 is TGTGCTAGCGGTAAAGGACAGGCCATGAACACCGGGGAGCTGTTTTTT.

The J gene is TRBJ1-2, the V gene TRBV10-3; 7 bases fit TRBD1. V gave up 5 bases and J gave up 10 bases; unmatched junction bases: 16. CDR1 is ENHRY, CDR2 SYGVKD, per germline. This CDR3 is 15 amino acids long. Here the CDR3 reads CAISNGQGVRHDYTF. CDR3 DNA sequence: TGTGCCATCAGTAACGGGCAGGGGGTCCGGCATGACTACACCTTC.

J is TRBJ2-7 and V is TRBV27, with no clear D. The CDR3 loop spans 14 amino acids. The germline gives CDR1 MNHEY, CDR2 SMNVEV (reference sequence). The germline V and J ends were trimmed by 7 bases and 0 bases, with 13 bases remaining between them. The CDR3 is CASKRTVTSYEQYF. DNA for the CDR3: TGTGCCAGCAAACGGACGGTAACCTCCTACGAGCAGTACTTC.

The rearrangement joins TRBV2 to TRBJ1-6; no reliable D call. The germline V gene has CDR1 SNHLY and CDR2 FYNNEI. With 2 bases removed from V and 9 bases from J, the gap between germline ends came to 5 bases. The CDR3 contains 12 residues. The CDR3 spells CASSEMGSPLHF. CDR3 in DNA: TGTGCCAGCAGTGAAATGGGTTCACCCCTCCACTTT.

The chain links TRBV4-3 to TRBJ1-2, with 8 bases that match TRBD1. CDR1 and CDR2 (germline): LGHNA, YSLEER. The J segment lost 4 bases and the V segment lost 1 base, leaving 8 bases of the junction unmatched. The CDR3 loop spans 16 amino acids. The CDR3 DNA sequence: TGCGCCAGCAGCCAAGGACACAGGGGGGACAGCTATGGCTACACCTTC. Protein: CASSQGHRGDSYGYTF.

The chain joins TRBV6-2 or TRBV6-3 to TRBJ2-3; 7 bases are shared with TRBD1. Germline CDR1 MNHEY, CDR2 SVGEGT. V trimming: 8 bases; J trimming: 0 bases; junction bases outside the gene matches: 11. The length of the CDR3 is 16 residues. The CDR3 spells CASGINRGASTDTQYF. The CDR3 coding sequence is TGTGCCAGCGGGATCAACAGGGGCGCTAGCACAGATACGCAGTATTTT.

The V and J genes are TRBV30 and TRBJ2-1; 7 nucleotides agree with TRBD1. Trimming removed 5 bases from V and 0 bases from J; junction bases left unmatched: 7. CDR1 is GTSNPN and CDR2 is SVGIG in the germline V gene (reference sequence). This CDR3 is 15 amino acids long. CDR3 nucleotides: TGTGCCTGGGCCCCGGGACAGAGCTCCTACAATGAGCAGTTCTTC. It specifies CAWAPGQSSYNEQFF. Combining the CDR3 with reference TRBV30 and TRBJ2-1 gives the whole variable domain SQTIHQWPATLVQPVGSPLSLECTVEGTSNPNLYWYRQAAGRGLQLLFYSVGIGQISSEVPQNLSASRPQDRQFILSSKKLLLSDSGFYLCAWAPGQSSYNEQFFGPGTRLTVL.

V usage is TRBV7-3 and J usage is TRBJ2-1; no definite D call. With 8 bases removed from V and 7 bases from J, the gap between germline ends came to 12 bases. This CDR3 has 12 amino acids. Per the germline V gene, CDR1 is SGHTA and CDR2 is FQGTGA. CDR3 residues: CASCSTTNEQFF. The CDR3 nucleotides read TGTGCCAGCTGCTCTACTACGAATGAGCAGTTCTTC.

The J gene is TRBJ1-2, the V gene TRBV29-1, with TRBD1 matching 8 bases. The V segment lost 0 bases and the J segment 0 bases; nucleotides outside the gene matches: 9. Germline CDR1 is SQVTM and CDR2 is ANQGSEA. The length of the CDR3 is 17 residues. The CDR3 here is CSVEDWRQGRANYGYTF. CDR3 bases: TGCAGCGTTGAAGATTGGAGACAGGGGCGAGCTAACTATGGCTACACCTTC.